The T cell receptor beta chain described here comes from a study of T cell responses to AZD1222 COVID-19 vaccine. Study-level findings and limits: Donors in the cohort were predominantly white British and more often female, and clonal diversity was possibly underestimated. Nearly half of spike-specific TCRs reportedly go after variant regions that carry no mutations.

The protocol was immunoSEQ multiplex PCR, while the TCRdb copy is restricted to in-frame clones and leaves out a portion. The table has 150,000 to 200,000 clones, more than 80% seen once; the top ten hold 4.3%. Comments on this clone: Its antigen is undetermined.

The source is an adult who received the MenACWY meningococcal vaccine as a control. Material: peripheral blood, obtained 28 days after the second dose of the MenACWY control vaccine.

CDR3 region: CASSQDMRVKNEQYF. The CDR3 DNA is TGCGCCAGCAGCCAAGATATGAGAGTAAAAAACGAGCAGTACTTC. The gene calls are TRBV4-3 and TRBJ2-7; no definite D call. V was pared by 0 bases and J by 5 bases, with 14 bases between. The CDR3 extends over 15 amino acids. Germline values: CDR1 LGHNA, CDR2 YSLEER.